This TCR beta chain was documented in a study of cytomegalovirus exposure and HLA in healthy donors. PCR was performed using 60 Vbeta and 13 Jbeta primers. Sequencing was performed with immunoSEQ multiplex PCR; in TCRdb, only in-frame clones are kept and a portion is missing. The repertoire has 100,000 to 150,000 clones, over 65% of them found once; the top ten carry 9.5% to 13%. This clone was detected only a few times. The antigen remains undetermined. This CDR3 has 15 residues. Trimming left V 6 bases short and J 0 bases short, with 12 bases between. Germline CDR1 MNHEY, CDR2 SMNVEV (reference sequence). Study findings and constraints: A few V segments could not be told apart, such as TRBV6-2 and TRBV6-3, and were left out. Cytomegalovirus-associated TCR beta chains were listed, numbering roughly 150. Later genetic work tied a missense DCLRE1C variant to beta-chain V and J trimming.

The sequence was collected from a man aged 25 to 45 in good health and CMV-seropositive. Input material: PBMCs. The genes are TRBV27 and TRBJ1-5; D ambiguous. In DNA form, the CDR3 reads TGTGCCAGCAGCCCGACGGGGAATAGCAATCAGCCCCAGCATTTT. Its translation: CASSPTGNSNQPQHF.